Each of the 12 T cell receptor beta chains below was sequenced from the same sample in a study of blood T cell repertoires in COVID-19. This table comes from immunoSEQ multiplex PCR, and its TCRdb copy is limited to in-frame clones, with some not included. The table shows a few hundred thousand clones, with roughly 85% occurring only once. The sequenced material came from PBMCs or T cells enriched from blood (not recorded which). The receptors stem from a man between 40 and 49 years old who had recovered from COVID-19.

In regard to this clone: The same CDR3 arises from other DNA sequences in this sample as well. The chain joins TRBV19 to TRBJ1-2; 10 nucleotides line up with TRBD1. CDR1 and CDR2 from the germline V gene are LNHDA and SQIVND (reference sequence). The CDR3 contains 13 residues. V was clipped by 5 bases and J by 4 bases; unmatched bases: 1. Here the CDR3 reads CASSRDRGYGYTF. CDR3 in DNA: TGTGCCAGTAGTCGGGACAGGGGCTATGGCTACACCTTC.

CDR3 residues: CASSQVASGSSYNEQFF. CDR3 DNA: TGCGCCAGCAGCCAAGTAGCCAGCGGGAGCTCCTACAATGAGCAGTTCTTC. This chain uses TRBV4-3 with TRBJ2-1; 8 nucleotides agree with TRBD2. CDR3 length equals 17 residues. J was trimmed by 0 bases and V by 1 base; bases with no gene match: 5. Germline CDR1 reads LGHNA; CDR2 reads YSLEER.

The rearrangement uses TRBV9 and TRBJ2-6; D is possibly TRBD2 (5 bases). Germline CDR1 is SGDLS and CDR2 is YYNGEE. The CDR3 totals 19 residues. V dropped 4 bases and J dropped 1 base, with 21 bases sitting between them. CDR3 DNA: TGTGCCAGCAGCCGAGGCGGACGTCCCCGCGGGTCTGGGGCCAACGTCCTGACTTTC. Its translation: CASSRGGRPRGSGANVLTF.

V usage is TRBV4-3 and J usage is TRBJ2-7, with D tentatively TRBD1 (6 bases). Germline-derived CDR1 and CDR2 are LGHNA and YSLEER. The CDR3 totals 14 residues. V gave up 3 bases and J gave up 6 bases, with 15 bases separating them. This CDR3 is CASSQATGSREQYF. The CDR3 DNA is TGCGCCAGCAGCCAGGCAACAGGGTCTCGCGAGCAGTACTTC.

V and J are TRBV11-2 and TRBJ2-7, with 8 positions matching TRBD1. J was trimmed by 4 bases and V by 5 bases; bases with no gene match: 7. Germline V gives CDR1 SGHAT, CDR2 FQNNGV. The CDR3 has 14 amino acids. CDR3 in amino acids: CASSPGQGYYEQYF. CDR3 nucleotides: TGTGCCAGCAGCCCAGGACAGGGTTATTACGAGCAGTACTTC.

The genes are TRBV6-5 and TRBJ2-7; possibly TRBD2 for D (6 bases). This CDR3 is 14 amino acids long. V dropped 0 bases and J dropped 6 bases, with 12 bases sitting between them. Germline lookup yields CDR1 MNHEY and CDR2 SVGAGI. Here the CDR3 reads CASSYSWEAGEQYF. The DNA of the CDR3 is TGTGCCAGCAGTTACTCGTGGGAAGCGGGCGAGCAGTACTTC.

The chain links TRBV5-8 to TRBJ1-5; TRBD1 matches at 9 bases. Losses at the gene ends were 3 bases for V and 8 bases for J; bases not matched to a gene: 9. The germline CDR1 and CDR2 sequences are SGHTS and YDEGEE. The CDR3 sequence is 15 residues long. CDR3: CASSWGTGRREPQHF. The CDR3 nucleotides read TGTGCCAGCAGCTGGGGGACAGGGCGGCGTGAGCCCCAGCATTTT.

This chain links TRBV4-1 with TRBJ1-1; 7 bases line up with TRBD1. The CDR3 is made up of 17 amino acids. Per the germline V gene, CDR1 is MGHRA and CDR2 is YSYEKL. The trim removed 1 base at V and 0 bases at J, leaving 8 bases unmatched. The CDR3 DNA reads TGCGCCAGCAGCCAAGGAACATGGGACAGACTGAACACTGAAGCTTTCTTT. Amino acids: CASSQGTWDRLNTEAFF.

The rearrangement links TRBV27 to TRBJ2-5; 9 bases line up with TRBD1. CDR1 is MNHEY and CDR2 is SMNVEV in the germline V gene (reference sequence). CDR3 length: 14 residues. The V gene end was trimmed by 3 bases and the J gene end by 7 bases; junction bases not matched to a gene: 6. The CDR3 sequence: CASSFTGGFGTQYF. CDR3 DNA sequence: TGTGCCAGCAGTTTCACAGGGGGCTTCGGGACCCAGTACTTC.

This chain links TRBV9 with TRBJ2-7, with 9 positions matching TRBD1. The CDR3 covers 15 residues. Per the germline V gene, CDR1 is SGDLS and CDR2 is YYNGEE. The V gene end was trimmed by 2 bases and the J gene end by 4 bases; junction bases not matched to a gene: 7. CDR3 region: CASSVTGGGRYEQYF. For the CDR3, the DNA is TGTGCCAGCAGCGTTACAGGGGGCGGACGTTACGAGCAGTACTTC.

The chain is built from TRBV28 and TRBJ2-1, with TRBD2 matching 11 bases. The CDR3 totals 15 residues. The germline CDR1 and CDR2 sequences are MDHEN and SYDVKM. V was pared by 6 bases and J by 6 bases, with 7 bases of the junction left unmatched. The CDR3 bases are TGTGCCAGCAGGGTAACTAGCGGGAGCGGCAATGAGCAGTTCTTC. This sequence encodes CASRVTSGSGNEQFF.

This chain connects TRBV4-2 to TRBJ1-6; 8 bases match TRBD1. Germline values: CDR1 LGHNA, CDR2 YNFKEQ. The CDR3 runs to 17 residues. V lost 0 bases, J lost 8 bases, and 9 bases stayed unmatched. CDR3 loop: CASSQDPRTGLDSPLHF. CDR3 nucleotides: TGTGCCAGCAGCCAAGATCCCCGGACAGGGTTGGATTCACCCCTCCACTTT.